This TCR beta chain was sequenced in a study of lymphopenia after photon versus proton radiotherapy. General study points: Only patients who died were analyzed for survival; proton advantage is unproven. After the lymphocyte nadir, photon-treated repertoires showed oligoclonal expansion, especially of CD8+ Temra cells. Post-nadir TCR diversity decline inversely tracked overall survival among those who died.

As for this clone: What it binds is unknown.

Some clones are missing from TCRdb's copy, which holds only in-frame ones; the method was immunoSEQ multiplex PCR. The table shows 50,000 to 60,000 clones, with roughly 90% occurring only once. This clonotype originated in a woman in her thirties or forties with cholangiocarcinoma. Sequences were derived from peripheral blood, sampled from a patient treated with photon-based radiotherapy.

The CDR3 reads CASSPKGQGGYEQYF. The CDR3, as DNA: TGCGCCAGCAGCCCGAAAGGACAGGGTGGCTACGAGCAGTACTTC. The chain is built from TRBV5-1 and TRBJ2-7; 8 bases map to TRBD1. Germline V gene data show CDR1 as SGHRS and CDR2 as YFSETQ. The CDR3 covers 15 residues. Trimming cost V 4 bases and J 3 bases; bases outside gene matches: 9.